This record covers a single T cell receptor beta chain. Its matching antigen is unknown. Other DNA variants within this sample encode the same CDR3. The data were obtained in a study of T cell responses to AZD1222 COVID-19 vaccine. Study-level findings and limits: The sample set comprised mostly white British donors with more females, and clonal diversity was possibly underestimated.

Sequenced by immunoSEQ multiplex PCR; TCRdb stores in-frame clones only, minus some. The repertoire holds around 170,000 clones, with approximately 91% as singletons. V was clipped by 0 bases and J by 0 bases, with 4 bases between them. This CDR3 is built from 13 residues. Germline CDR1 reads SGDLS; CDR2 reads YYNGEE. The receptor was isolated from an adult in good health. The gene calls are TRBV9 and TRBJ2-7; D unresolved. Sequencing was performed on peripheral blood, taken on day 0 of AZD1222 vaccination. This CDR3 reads CASSVGSSYEQYF. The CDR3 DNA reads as TGTGCCAGCAGCGTAGGCAGCTCCTACGAGCAGTACTTC.